This TCR beta chain stems from a study of OX40 agonist ivuxolimab in advanced cancers. The wider study: A mean age of around 63 years, range about 20 to 79, was recorded, and 82.7% were male.

TCRdb's copy holds only in-frame clones and misses some; the assay was immunoSEQ multiplex PCR. In the table there are 70,000 to 95,000 clones, around 84% of which are singletons. Per germline, CDR1 SGHAT and CDR2 FQNNGV. The length of the CDR3 is 17 residues. J gave up 1 base and V 0 bases, and 4 bases lay outside the gene matches. V gene TRBV11-2 combines with J gene TRBJ2-2, with 8 bases aligning to TRBD1. The sequencing here drew on CD4+ or CD8+ T cells sorted from blood, taken in a trial of the OX40 agonist ivuxolimab. This sequence was found in an adult with an advanced solid tumor such as melanoma, head and neck, liver or kidney cancer. The DNA of the CDR3 is TGTGCCAGCAGCTTAGAAGGAGGACAGGGGAACACCGGGGAGCTGTTTTTT. Translation gives CASSLEGGQGNTGELFF.